The 18 T cell receptor beta chains presented below share a single source sample, sequenced in a study of low-dose radiotherapy and immunotherapy resistance in tumors. cDNA synthesis used a TRAV/TRBV-specific primer set for both chains. With a V-primer adapter and a constant-region primer, TCRs were amplified for about 19 PCR cycles. TCRdb recomputed calls from the reads with MiXCR, one row per CDR3 protein. Counted here are 15,000 to 20,000 distinct CDR3 sequences, roughly 70% occurring once; the ten biggest clones make up 4.5% to 7%. The receptor source for this set is a human donor with advanced metastatic prostate, ovarian, gallbladder or colorectal cancer (not recorded which). This table probably holds off-target reads from a library built for another chain.

Points on this clonotype: One end of the junction varies from germline; a read error may be responsible. The chain is built from TRBV7-2 and TRBJ1-1; D perhaps matches TRBD1 (5 bases). Germline V gene data show CDR1 as SGHTA and CDR2 as FQGNSA. The CDR3 runs 15 residues. CDR3 protein: CASSLAWGGSTEAFF. As DNA, the CDR3 is TGTGCCAGCAGCCTAGCTTGGGGGGGGTCGACTGAAGCTTTCTTT.

The chain is built from TRBV6-2 or TRBV6-3 and TRBJ2-7; 9 positions agree with TRBD2. The CDR3 is 15 amino acids. The V gene end was trimmed by 6 bases and the J gene end by 3 bases; junction bases not matched to a gene: 9. From germline, CDR1 is MNHEY and CDR2 SVGEGT. CDR3 sequence (DNA): TGTGCCAGCAGGACGTCCGGGACTAGCAGCTACGAGCAGTACTTC. Translating gives CASRTSGTSSYEQYF.

The V gene is TRBV5-1, the J gene TRBJ2-2; no reliable D call. This CDR3 comprises 11 residues. Germline CDR1 and CDR2: SGHRS and YFSETQ. Trimming took off 7 bases at V and 2 bases at J, with 3 bases between the two ends. This chain's CDR3 is CASRNTGELFF. Written as DNA, the CDR3 is TGCGCCAGCCGAAACACCGGGGAGCTGTTTTTT.

This clonotype has more than one count but fewer than ten. The rearrangement links TRBV19 to TRBJ1-5; 7 bases match TRBD1. The V segment lost 8 bases and the J segment 4 bases; nucleotides outside the gene matches: 8. The germline CDR1 and CDR2 sequences are LNHDA and SQIVND (reference sequence). The CDR3 has 14 residues. CDR3 in DNA: TGTGCCAGTGCACAGACAGGGAAAAATCAGCCCCAGCATTTT. Protein product: CASAQTGKNQPQHF.

This clonotype was recorded only once. The V and J genes are TRBV15 and TRBJ2-7; 10 nucleotides match TRBD1. The CDR3 extends over 15 amino acids. Germline-derived CDR1 and CDR2 are LNHNV and YYDKDF (reference sequence). Germline trimming cut 5 bases from V and 2 bases from J; bases unmatched to any gene: 6. The DNA for the CDR3 is TGTGCCACCAGCGGGCAGGACAGGGGGACCTACGAGCAGTACTTC. Protein sequence: CATSGQDRGTYEQYF.

The rearrangement links TRBV12-3 or TRBV12-4 to TRBJ2-1; D is ambiguous. The CDR3 spans 12 residues. With 5 bases removed from V and 8 bases from J, the gap between germline ends came to 10 bases. The CDR3 DNA sequence: TGTGCCAGCAGTCCAGAATTGGATGAGCAGTTCTTC. It translates to CASSPELDEQFF.

V and J are TRBV2 and TRBJ2-1; D gene ambiguous. Germline V lookup: CDR1 SNHLY, CDR2 FYNNEI. This CDR3 has 14 residues. V dropped 0 bases and J dropped 0 bases, with 3 bases sitting between them. The CDR3 DNA reads TGTGCCAGCAGTGAAGCTAGCTCCTACAATGAGCAGTTCTTC. This sequence encodes CASSEASSYNEQFF.

V and J are TRBV11-2 and TRBJ1-2, with D perhaps TRBD1 (5 bases). Between the trimmed V and J ends, which lost 3 bases and 8 bases, there was a span of 10 bases. The CDR3 contains 12 residues. The germline V gene has CDR1 SGHAT and CDR2 FQNNGV. CDR3 sequence reads: CASSLQGEGYTF. The DNA of the CDR3 is TGTGCCAGCAGCTTGCAGGGTGAAGGCTACACCTTC.

The J gene is TRBJ2-5, the V gene TRBV20-1; 8 nucleotides align to TRBD1. With V trimmed by 7 bases and J by 1 base, 17 bases remained unmatched. The CDR3 runs to 17 residues. CDR1 is DFQATT and CDR2 is SNEGSKA in the germline V gene (reference sequence). CDR3 loop: CSGTGTGLSGPQETQYF. The CDR3 DNA follows: TGCAGTGGCACCGGGACAGGCCTGTCCGGTCCCCAAGAGACCCAGTACTTC.

By share of the sample, this clonotype is medium-sized. V gene TRBV19 combines with J gene TRBJ2-1, with D possibly being TRBD1 or TRBD2 (5 bases each). Germline-derived CDR1 and CDR2 are LNHDA and SQIVND (reference sequence). CDR3 size: 16 residues. The ends were cut back, 0 bases at V and 9 bases at J, with 18 bases in the middle. The CDR3 DNA follows: TGTGCCAGTAGTATAGATCACAACCCTAGTGGGGGTGAGCAGTTCTTC. This sequence encodes CASSIDHNPSGGEQFF.

Written as DNA, the CDR3 is TGTGCCAGCAGCCAATCTAGCGGGGCCACGCGGGGTGAGCAGTTCTTC. Its protein is CASSQSSGATRGEQFF. This chain uses TRBV14 with TRBJ2-1; TRBD2 aligns across 9 bases. Germline lookup yields CDR1 SGHDN and CDR2 FVKESK. J gave up 9 bases and V 2 bases, and 11 bases lay outside the gene matches. This CDR3 has 16 amino acids.

The chain recombines TRBV11-2 with TRBJ1-2; a weak D match, TRBD1 (5 bases). The CDR3 length is 13 residues. V was cut by 0 bases and J by 7 bases, with 9 bases left in between. Germline V gene data show CDR1 as SGHAT and CDR2 as FQNNGV. CDR3 nucleotide sequence: TGTGCCAGCAGCTTAGAACCGGGGGGTGGCTACACCTTC. Its translation is CASSLEPGGGYTF.

This clonotype was picked up one time. V usage is TRBV5-1 and J usage is TRBJ2-7, with a tentative D call TRBD1 (6 bases). Germline V lookup: CDR1 SGHRS, CDR2 YFSETQ. V lost 0 bases and J lost 0, with 10 bases in between. This CDR3 region has 15 residues. This chain's CDR3 is CASSLDGRGSYEQYF. CDR3 sequence (DNA): TGCGCCAGCAGCTTGGATGGCAGGGGCTCCTACGAGCAGTACTTC.

The chain joins TRBV4-1 to TRBJ2-6; the D is unclear. Trimming took off 0 bases at V and 1 base at J, with 7 bases between the two ends. CDR1 and CDR2 from the germline V gene are MGHRA and YSYEKL. This CDR3 region has 16 residues. The CDR3 loop is CASSQEIGSGANVLTF. Here the CDR3 DNA reads TGCGCCAGCAGCCAAGAAATCGGGTCTGGGGCCAACGTCCTGACTTTC.

The genes are TRBV28 and TRBJ2-3, with 14 positions matching TRBD2. V dropped 4 bases and J dropped 0; count of bases not matched to a gene: 9. The length of the CDR3 is 19 residues. Germline lookup yields CDR1 MDHEN and CDR2 SYDVKM. Here the CDR3 DNA reads TGTGCCAGCAGTTCCCCGGGACTAGCGGGAGATACTAGCACAGATACGCAGTATTTT. It yields the protein CASSSPGLAGDTSTDTQYF.

The chain couples TRBV5-6 to TRBJ2-4; the D gene could be TRBD1 or TRBD2 (5 bases each). The germline V gene has CDR1 SGHDT and CDR2 YYEEEE. The V end lost 0 bases, the J end lost 0 bases, and 13 bases lay between the germline ends. This CDR3 has 17 residues. The CDR3, as DNA: TGTGCCAGCAGCTTGGCCGCGAGGGACCTAGCCAAAAACATTCAGTACTTC. Its protein is CASSLAARDLAKNIQYF. Full variable domain (remainder filled in from reference TRBV5-6 and TRBJ2-4): DAGVTQSPTHLIKTRGQQVTLRCSPKSGHDTVSWYQQALGQGPQFIFQYYEEEERQRGNFPDRFSGHQFPNYSSELNVNALLLGDSALYLCASSLAARDLAKNIQYFGAGTRLSVL.

The V and J genes are TRBV29-1 and TRBJ2-4, with 8 bases identical to TRBD2. Germline lookup yields CDR1 SQVTM and CDR2 ANQGSEA. This CDR3 contains 12 residues. The junction had 1 base not matched to a gene; V was cut back by 4 bases and J by 5 bases. For the CDR3, the DNA is TGCAGCGTTGTAGCGGGACAAAACATTCAGTACTTC. This encodes CSVVAGQNIQYF.

The V gene is TRBV2, the J gene TRBJ2-1, with D tentatively TRBD1 (5 bases). Germline V gene lookup returns CDR1 SNHLY and CDR2 FYNNEI. V dropped 4 bases and J dropped 0 bases, with 13 bases sitting between them. CDR3 length: 16 amino acids. The CDR3 sequence: CASSATGAFSYNEQFF. The CDR3 nucleotides read TGTGCCAGCAGTGCCACAGGTGCTTTCTCCTACAATGAGCAGTTCTTC.